Presented here are 26 T cell receptor beta chains from one specimen sequenced in a study of OX40 agonist ivuxolimab in advanced cancers. Repertoires were generated with immunoSEQ multiplex PCR, while TCRdb's copy carries only in-frame clones and drops some. The table shows more than 50,000 clones, with 80% to 90% occurring only once. The sequenced sample was CD4+ or CD8+ T cells sorted from blood, obtained in a trial of the OX40 agonist ivuxolimab. The receptors shown here come from an adult with an advanced solid tumor such as melanoma, head and neck, liver or kidney cancer.

This clone was detected only once. This chain joins TRBV5-1 and TRBJ2-5, with D perhaps being TRBD1 or TRBD2 (7 bases each). The germline gives CDR1 SGHRS, CDR2 YFSETQ. The germline V and J ends were trimmed by 4 bases and 6 bases, with 16 bases remaining between them. The CDR3 is made up of 14 amino acids. CDR3 coding DNA: TGCGCCAGCAGCCCTGACAGGGAGGGCAAGACCCAGTACTTC. This gives the protein CASSPDREGKTQYF.

This CDR3 is CASSEAFAGHPYEQYF. In DNA form, the CDR3 reads TGTGCCAGCAGTGAAGCATTCGCGGGACACCCTTACGAGCAGTACTTC. This sequence joins TRBV6-1 and TRBJ2-7; D is tentatively TRBD1 or TRBD2 (6 bases each). This CDR3 is 16 amino acids long. Germline lookup yields CDR1 MNHNS and CDR2 SASEGT. Trimming took off 0 bases at V and 4 bases at J, with 16 bases between the two ends.

V usage is TRBV6-5 and J usage is TRBJ1-1, with D tentatively TRBD1 (5 bases). Germline loops: CDR1 MNHEY, CDR2 SVGAGI. The CDR3 has 13 amino acids. The ends were cut back, 4 bases at V and 4 bases at J, with 10 bases in the middle. The CDR3 DNA reads TGTGCCAGCAGTTCTTGGGGGACCACTGAAGCTTTCTTT. Residues: CASSSWGTTEAFF.

V is TRBV2 and J is TRBJ2-5; D may match TRBD1 or TRBD2 (5 bases each). The J call may be mistaken, given a closer DNA end match to TRBJ2-7. The CDR3 spans 15 residues. Looked up from germline, CDR1 is SNHLY and CDR2 is FYNNEI. CDR3 coding DNA: TGTGCCAGCAGTGAGTGGGACGGAAATTCCTACGAGCAGTACTTC. As protein: CASSEWDGNSYEQYF.

For the CDR3, the DNA is TGCGCCAGCAGCCAAGATGGGGGATCCGTCAATCAGCCCCAGCATTTT. Translated: CASSQDGGSVNQPQHF. V and J are TRBV4-1 and TRBJ1-5; D is perhaps TRBD1 (5 bases). The CDR3 loop spans 16 amino acids. Germline CDR1 and CDR2: MGHRA and YSYEKL. V dropped 0 bases and J dropped 3 bases, with 12 bases sitting between them.

This rearrangement joins TRBV29-1 to TRBJ2-6; D unclear. Germline CDR1 and CDR2: SQVTM and ANQGSEA. Trimming removed 7 bases at V and 0 bases at J, with 22 bases between. The CDR3 has 18 residues. The CDR3, as DNA: TGCAGCGCTTTGATTAGGGTCATTGAGAGCTCTGGGGCCAACGTCCTGACTTTC. Translated: CSALIRVIESSGANVLTF.

The chain links TRBV19 to TRBJ2-7, with D perhaps TRBD1 or TRBD2 (5 bases each). The V gene's germline CDR1 is LNHDA and CDR2 SQIVND (reference sequence). Trimming took off 1 base at V and 0 bases at J, with 10 bases between the two ends. The CDR3 consists of 15 residues. The CDR3 loop reads CASSIAPGSSYEQYF. The CDR3 DNA is TGTGCCAGTAGTATAGCGCCAGGGAGCTCCTACGAGCAGTACTTC.

The chain couples TRBV7-9 to TRBJ2-1; D possibly corresponds to TRBD1 (6 bases). From germline, CDR1 is SEHNR and CDR2 FQNEAQ (reference sequence). Trimming left V 0 bases short and J 3 bases short, with 9 bases between. The CDR3 consists of 15 residues. DNA of the CDR3: TGTGCCAGCAGCTTAGCTGGGGGCGTCTACAATGAGCAGTTCTTC. It is translated as CASSLAGGVYNEQFF.

The chain couples TRBV7-9 to TRBJ2-7; D is ambiguous. The V end was cut by 3 bases, the J end by 6 bases, with 12 bases between. This CDR3 comprises 13 residues. The germline V gene encodes CDR1 SEHNR and CDR2 FQNEAQ (reference sequence). CDR3 region: CASSFPLGFEQYF. The CDR3 DNA is TGTGCCAGCAGCTTTCCTTTAGGATTCGAGCAGTACTTC. Combining the CDR3 with reference TRBV7-9 and TRBJ2-7 gives the whole variable domain DTGVSQNPRHKITKRGQNVTFRCDPISEHNRLYWYRQTLGQGPEFLTYFQNEAQLEKSRLLSDRFSAERPKGSFSTLEIQRTEQGDSAMYLCASSFPLGFEQYFGPGTRLTVT.

The V and J genes are TRBV4-2 and TRBJ2-1; D ambiguous. Trimming cost V 1 base and J 7 bases, with 11 bases left between them. Per the germline V gene, CDR1 is LGHNA and CDR2 is YNFKEQ. The CDR3 loop spans 14 amino acids. The CDR3 region has the DNA TGTGCCAGCAGCCAAGGTCAAGGAGTGAATGAGCAGTTCTTC. It translates to CASSQGQGVNEQFF.

V gene TRBV14 combines with J gene TRBJ2-7; no clear D gene. The CDR3 is made up of 12 amino acids. V was trimmed by 4 bases and J by 2 bases, leaving 6 bases between them. The V gene's germline CDR1 is SGHDN and CDR2 FVKESK. The CDR3 loop is CASSRLAYEQYF. The CDR3 DNA follows: TGTGCCAGCAGCCGGCTAGCCTACGAGCAGTACTTC.

This sequence joins TRBV7-6 and TRBJ2-3; 10 bases match TRBD2. The V and J ends lost 5 bases and 4 bases, in that order; junction bases with no gene match: 9. The CDR3 is 16 amino acids. Germline CDR1 reads SGHVS; CDR2 reads FNYEAQ. For the CDR3, the DNA is TGTGCCAGCAGCCCAAGAGCGGGGGGGCCCCCAGATACGCAGTATTTT. Its protein is CASSPRAGGPPDTQYF.

The rearrangement joins TRBV28 to TRBJ2-7; 12 nucleotides match TRBD1. V dropped 6 bases and J dropped 3; count of bases not matched to a gene: 6. This CDR3 is built from 15 residues. Germline CDR1 reads MDHEN; CDR2 reads SYDVKM. The CDR3 DNA follows: TGTGCCAGCAGCCCCCGGGACAGGGGGCTCTACGAGCAGTACTTC. Amino acids: CASSPRDRGLYEQYF.

V gene TRBV9 combines with J gene TRBJ2-3; 10 bases line up with TRBD2. From germline, CDR1 is SGDLS and CDR2 YYNGEE. This CDR3 region has 17 residues. The junction had 13 bases not matched to a gene; V was cut back by 5 bases and J by 4 bases. CDR3 DNA sequence: TGTGCCAGCAGTGATTCTAGCGGGAGCGCGTCGGCAGATACGCAGTATTTT. The encoded protein is CASSDSSGSASADTQYF.

The rearrangement links TRBV27 to TRBJ2-1; the D is unclear. There are 14 residues in the CDR3. The germline gives CDR1 MNHEY, CDR2 SMNVEV (reference sequence). V lost 3 bases and J 1 base, leaving 7 bases between the germline ends. The CDR3 sequence is CASSLAQSYNEQFF. CDR3 in DNA: TGTGCCAGCAGTTTGGCCCAATCCTACAATGAGCAGTTCTTC.

J is TRBJ2-7 and V is TRBV5-1; unclear D gene. There are 14 residues in the CDR3. Trimming cost V 6 bases and J 1 base, with 14 bases left between them. Germline lookup yields CDR1 SGHRS and CDR2 YFSETQ. CDR3 DNA: TGCGCCAGCAACGCCGGGCCCAATTCCTACGAGCAGTACTTC. Residues: CASNAGPNSYEQYF. Together with reference TRBV5-1 and TRBJ2-7, the CDR3 gives the full variable domain: KAGVTQTPRYLIKTRGQQVTLSCSPISGHRSVSWYQQTPGQGLQFLFEYFSETQRNKGNFPGRFSGRQFSNSRSEMNVSTLELGDSALYLCASNAGPNSYEQYFGPGTRLTVT.

The rearrangement uses TRBV4-2 and TRBJ1-4, with TRBD1 identical over 9 bases. The CDR3 covers 15 residues. V shed 3 bases and J 8 bases; nucleotides not matched to a gene: 7. Germline assignment: CDR1 LGHNA and CDR2 YNFKEQ. CDR3 coding DNA: TGTGCCAGCAGCCAGCCGGGACAGGGCCTCGAAAAACTGTTTTTT. This translates into CASSQPGQGLEKLFF.

The V gene is TRBV7-2, the J gene TRBJ2-7; D might be TRBD1 (6 bases). This CDR3 spans 15 amino acids. Deletions cut 5 bases from V and 3 bases from J, with 17 bases between. CDR1 is SGHTA, CDR2 FQGNSA, per germline. CDR3 in amino acids: CASSRRTGINYEQYF. CDR3 bases: TGTGCCAGCAGCCGAAGAACAGGGATTAACTACGAGCAGTACTTC.

The sample holds a few counts of this clone. The chain employs TRBV4-1 and TRBJ2-5; TRBD2 matches 10 bases. The CDR3 loop spans 19 amino acids. J was trimmed by 5 bases and V by 0 bases; bases with no gene match: 15. Looked up from germline, CDR1 is MGHRA and CDR2 is YSYEKL. This CDR3 reads CASSQDPISGGTKRETQYF. CDR3 coding DNA: TGCGCCAGCAGCCAAGACCCAATTAGCGGGGGGACGAAGCGGGAGACCCAGTACTTC.

The chain has TRBV19 and TRBJ2-7; D gene unclear. The germline CDR1 and CDR2 sequences are LNHDA and SQIVND (reference sequence). V shed 3 bases and J shed 6 bases, with 6 bases lying between them. The CDR3 has 11 amino acids. CDR3 nucleotide sequence: TGTGCCAGTAGTATGTGGGGCGAGCAGTACTTC. Protein sequence: CASSMWGEQYF.

The chain employs TRBV2 and TRBJ2-7; 7 bases map to TRBD2. This CDR3 spans 15 amino acids. Per the germline V gene, CDR1 is SNHLY and CDR2 is FYNNEI. V trimming: 7 bases; J trimming: 2 bases; junction bases outside the gene matches: 11. As DNA, the CDR3 is TGTGCCAGCATGGGGACTAATGTAACTCCCTACGAGCAGTACTTC. Translation gives CASMGTNVTPYEQYF.

The chain joins TRBV27 to TRBJ2-3; either TRBD1 or TRBD2 may fit D (5 bases each). CDR1 and CDR2 from the germline V gene are MNHEY and SMNVEV (reference sequence). The CDR3 is made up of 16 amino acids. Trimming removed 4 bases from V and 7 bases from J, with 21 bases in between. In DNA form, the CDR3 reads TGTGCCAGCAGTTGGAAAGAGGGACCTAGGTTCTATACGCAGTATTTT. Residues: CASSWKEGPRFYTQYF.

The chain couples TRBV7-9 to TRBJ1-1; TRBD1 matches 9 bases. V trimming: 1 base; J trimming: 0 bases; junction bases outside the gene matches: 9. Germline V gives CDR1 SEHNR, CDR2 FQNEAQ (reference sequence). This CDR3 is 18 amino acids long. The CDR3 loop is CASSLGLDRGLMNTEAFF. CDR3 nucleotides: TGTGCCAGCAGCTTAGGCTTGGACAGGGGACTCATGAACACTGAAGCTTTCTTT.

The chain couples TRBV11-2 to TRBJ1-1, with D uncertain. This CDR3 is 14 amino acids long. Trimming took 6 bases from V and 1 from J, leaving 12 bases between them. Germline loops: CDR1 SGHAT, CDR2 FQNNGV. CDR3 sequence: CASRLGGSNTEAFF. The CDR3 region has the DNA TGTGCCAGCAGACTCGGTGGGTCGAACACTGAAGCTTTCTTT. Combining the CDR3 with reference TRBV11-2 and TRBJ1-1 gives the whole variable domain EAGVAQSPRYKIIEKRQSVAFWCNPISGHATLYWYQQILGQGPKLLIQFQNNGVVDDSQLPKDRFSAERLKGVDSTLKIQPAKLEDSAVYLCASRLGGSNTEAFFGQGTRLTVV.

This clone was picked up a small number of times. The chain uses TRBV27 and TRBJ2-1, with D unclear. Germline CDR1 and CDR2: MNHEY and SMNVEV (reference sequence). The CDR3 extends over 10 amino acids. The V gene lost 3 bases and the J gene lost 10 bases, with 4 bases spanning the gap. CDR3 in DNA: TGTGCCAGCAGTTTTCCGGAGCAGTTCTTC. Its translation is CASSFPEQFF.

The table lists this clone with a few counts. The chain joins TRBV30 to TRBJ2-1; the D is unclear. CDR1 and CDR2 from the germline V gene are GTSNPN and SVGIG (reference sequence). The CDR3 spans 13 residues. V lost 1 base to trimming and J lost 5 bases, with 9 bases between them. CDR3 region: CAWSARNNNEQFF. The CDR3 region has the DNA TGTGCCTGGAGTGCGAGGAATAACAATGAGCAGTTCTTC.